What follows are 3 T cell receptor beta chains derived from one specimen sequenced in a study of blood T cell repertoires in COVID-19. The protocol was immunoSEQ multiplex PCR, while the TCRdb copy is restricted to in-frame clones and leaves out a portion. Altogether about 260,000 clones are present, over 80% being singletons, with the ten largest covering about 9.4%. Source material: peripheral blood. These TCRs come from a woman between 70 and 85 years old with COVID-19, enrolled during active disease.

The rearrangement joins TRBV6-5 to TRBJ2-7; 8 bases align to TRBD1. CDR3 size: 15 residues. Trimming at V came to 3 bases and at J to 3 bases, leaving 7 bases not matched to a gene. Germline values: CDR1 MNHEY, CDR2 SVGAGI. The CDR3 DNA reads TGTGCCAGCAGTTATAGACAGGGGATAAGCTACGAGCAGTACTTC. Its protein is CASSYRQGISYEQYF.

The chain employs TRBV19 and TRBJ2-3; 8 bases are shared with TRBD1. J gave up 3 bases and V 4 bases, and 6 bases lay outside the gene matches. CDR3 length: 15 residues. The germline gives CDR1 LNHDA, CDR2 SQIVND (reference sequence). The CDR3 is CASSTRQGSTDTQYF. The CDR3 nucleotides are TGTGCCAGTAGTACCAGACAGGGGTCGACAGATACGCAGTATTTT. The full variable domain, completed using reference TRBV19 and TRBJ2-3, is DGGITQSPKYLFRKEGQNVTLSCEQNLNHDAMYWYRQDPGQGLRLIYYSQIVNDFQKGDIAEGYSVSREKKESFPLTVTSAQKNPTAFYLCASSTRQGSTDTQYFGPGTRLTVL.

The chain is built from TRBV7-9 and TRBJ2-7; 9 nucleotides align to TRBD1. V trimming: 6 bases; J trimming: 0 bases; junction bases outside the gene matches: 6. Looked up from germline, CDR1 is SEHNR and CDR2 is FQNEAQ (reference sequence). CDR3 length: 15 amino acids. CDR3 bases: TGTGCCAGCAGTCTCGGACAGGGGAGCTCCTACGAGCAGTACTTC. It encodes CASSLGQGSSYEQYF. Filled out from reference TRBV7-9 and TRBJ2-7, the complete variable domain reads DTGVSQNPRHKITKRGQNVTFRCDPISEHNRLYWYRQTLGQGPEFLTYFQNEAQLEKSRLLSDRFSAERPKGSFSTLEIQRTEQGDSAMYLCASSLGQGSSYEQYFGPGTRLTVT.